The TCR beta chain described here comes from a study of T-cell reconstitution after alpha-beta-depleted transplantation in children. This clonotype was seen repeatedly, ten times or more. TCRbeta library preparation incorporated unique molecular identifiers. Via MiXCR, TCRdb re-called the PCR reads, giving one row per CDR3 protein. The sample shows around 93,000 distinct CDR3 sequences, approximately 9.2% of them seen only once. The germline V and J ends were trimmed by 0 bases and 0 bases, with 9 bases remaining between them. The CDR3 is made up of 16 amino acids. The germline V gene encodes CDR1 DFQATT and CDR2 SNEGSKA (reference sequence).

The J gene is TRBJ1-6, the V gene TRBV20-1, with a possible D match to TRBD1 (5 bases). This material consisted of PBMCs from the stem cell graft donor, taken from the stem cell graft. This clonotype originated in a human donor who donated a stem cell graft to a child with congenital amegakaryocytic thrombocytopenia. The CDR3 DNA sequence: TGCAGTGCTAGAGATGGGGGGGACTCCTATAATTCACCCCTCCACTTT. It codes for CSARDGGDSYNSPLHF.